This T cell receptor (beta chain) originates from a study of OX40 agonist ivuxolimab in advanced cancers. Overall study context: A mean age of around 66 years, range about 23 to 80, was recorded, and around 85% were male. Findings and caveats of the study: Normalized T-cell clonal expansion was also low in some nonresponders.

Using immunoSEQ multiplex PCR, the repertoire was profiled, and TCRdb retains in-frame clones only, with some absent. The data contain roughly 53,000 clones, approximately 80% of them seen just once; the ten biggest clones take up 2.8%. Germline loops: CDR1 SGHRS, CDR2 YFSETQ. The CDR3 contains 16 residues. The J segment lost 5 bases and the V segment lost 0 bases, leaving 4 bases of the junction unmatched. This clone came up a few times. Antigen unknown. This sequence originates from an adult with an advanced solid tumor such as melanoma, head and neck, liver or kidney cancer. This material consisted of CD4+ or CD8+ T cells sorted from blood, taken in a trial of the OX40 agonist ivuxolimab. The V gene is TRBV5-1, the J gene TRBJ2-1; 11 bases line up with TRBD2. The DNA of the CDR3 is TGCGCCAGCAGCTTGGCGCCGGGACTAGCGGACAATGAGCAGTTCTTC. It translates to CASSLAPGLADNEQFF.